Listed below are T cell receptor beta chains from one sample, sequenced in a study of radiation and T cells in renal cell carcinoma. Repertoires were generated with immunoSEQ multiplex PCR, while TCRdb's copy carries only in-frame clones and drops some. The sample has about 170,000 clones; around 90% are singletons. This specimen was blood, taken from a patient whose treatment included radiotherapy and nephrectomy. The receptor set was obtained from a woman aged 50 to 65 with renal cell carcinoma. Both conserved end residues are part of each CDR3. A D gene is named only where the DNA matches it firmly. Size values are once, few and many counts, or a class for expanded clones, and some rows have none.

V	length	D	size	J	DNA	CDR3
TRBV27	14	.	.	TRBJ2-7	TGTGCCAGCAGCTCCGCCCTGGTGGGGGAAGAGCAGTACTTC	CASSSALVGEEQYF
TRBV25-1	14	.	.	TRBJ2-3	TGTGCCAGCAGTGAATATAAGGGGCCAGATACGCAGTATTTT	CASSEYKGPDTQYF
TRBV7-6	17	TRBD1	.	TRBJ1-5	TGTGCCAGCAGCTCCCAGATCGGGACAGTATCGAATCAGCCCCAGCATTTT	CASSSQIGTVSNQPQHF
TRBV11-2	15	.	.	TRBJ2-1	TGTGCCAGCAGGCAAGAGGGGGGGCCTTGGAATGAGCAGTTCTTC	CASRQEGGPWNEQFF
TRBV11-2	15	TRBD2	.	TRBJ2-7	TGTGCCAGCAGCGAGGGAAGCGGGGACTACCGGGAGCAGTACTTC	CASSEGSGDYREQYF
TRBV30	14	TRBD2	.	TRBJ2-5	TGTGCCGGGAATAGCGGGGCTTACCAAGAGACCCAGTACTTC	CAGNSGAYQETQYF
TRBV6-1	15	TRBD1	.	TRBJ1-2	TGTGCCAGCAGTGAAGTTCGGACAGGGCTCTATGGCTACACCTTC	CASSEVRTGLYGYTF
TRBV6-6	14	TRBD1	.	TRBJ2-7	TGTGCCAGCAGTTCCCCAGGACAGGGCTACGAGCAGTACTTC	CASSSPGQGYEQYF
TRBV4-3	16	TRBD1	.	TRBJ2-2	TGCGCCAGCAGCCATGATCCGGACAGGGACACCGGGGAGCTGTTTTTT	CASSHDPDRDTGELFF
TRBV29-1	13	.	.	TRBJ1-2	TGCAGCGTTGAAAGTGCCGTAACCTATGGCTACACCTTC	CSVESAVTYGYTF
TRBV2	13	TRBD1	.	TRBJ2-7	TGTGCCACCTTCGGGACAGGGTACGGCGAGCAGTACTTC	CATFGTGYGEQYF
TRBV5-6	13	TRBD1	.	TRBJ1-2	TGTGCCAGCAGCTCGGCTACAGGGGCCGGCTACACCTTC	CASSSATGAGYTF
TRBV7-2	14	.	.	TRBJ2-3	TGTGCCAGCAGCCTAAGGGGACAAACAGATACGCAGTATTTT	CASSLRGQTDTQYF
TRBV5-1	17	TRBD2	.	TRBJ2-5	TGCGCCAGCAGCTTGAGTCCGACTAGCGGGGAAAAAGAGACCCAGTACTTC	CASSLSPTSGEKETQYF
TRBV7-2	15	.	.	TRBJ2-7	TGTGCCAGCAGCTCCCGGACAGCAATTTCCTACGAGCAGTACTTC	CASSSRTAISYEQYF
TRBV6-6	15	TRBD1	.	TRBJ2-5	TGTGCCAGCAGTTTTCCGGACAGGGGTCAAGAGACCCAGTACTTC	CASSFPDRGQETQYF
TRBV27	13	TRBD1	.	TRBJ2-7	TGTGCCAGACCGGGACAGGTTGTTTTCGAGCAGTACTTC	CARPGQVVFEQYF
TRBV9	16	.	.	TRBJ2-5	TGTGCCAGCAGCCCGGGGTTGGCGGGGGCCGGGGAGACCCAGTACTTC	CASSPGLAGAGETQYF
TRBV7-3	15	.	few	TRBJ1-6	TGTGCCAGCAGCTTAACATCAGGGAATAATTCACCCCTCCACTTT	CASSLTSGNNSPLHF
TRBV4-2	16	.	.	TRBJ2-1	TGTGCCAGCAGTGAGCGTGCGCAAAAGACCGGGGATGAGCAGTTCTTC	CASSERAQKTGDEQFF
TRBV10-3	14	TRBD1	few	TRBJ2-7	TGTGCCATCAGCTACGGGACAGGGGCCTACGAGCAGTACTTC	CAISYGTGAYEQYF
TRBV29-1	17	TRBD1	.	TRBJ1-1	TGCAGCGTCGGGAACGCGGGACAGGGATCGATGAACACTGAAGCTTTCTTT	CSVGNAGQGSMNTEAFF
TRBV7-3	15	TRBD1	once	TRBJ1-3	TGTGCCAGCAGCCGTGACAGGGGCTCTGGAAACACCATATATTTT	CASSRDRGSGNTIYF
TRBV9	15	TRBD2	.	TRBJ2-1	TGTGCCAGCAGCGTCGCAGCGGGGAGTTACAATGAGCAGTTCTTC	CASSVAAGSYNEQFF
TRBV7-9	17	TRBD2	.	TRBJ2-2	TGTGCCAGCTGGACTAGCGGGAGGACCCTCGTCGCCGGGGAGCTGTTTTTT	CASWTSGRTLVAGELFF
TRBV4-1	16	.	once	TRBJ2-1	TGCGCCAGCAGCCAAGTCCCAACTCAGCTTTACAATGAGCAGTTCTTC	CASSQVPTQLYNEQFF
TRBV6-1	16	.	.	TRBJ2-2	TGTGCCAGCAGTGAAGCGGACAGATCGAACACCGGGGAGCTGTTTTTT	CASSEADRSNTGELFF
TRBV7-2	14	.	.	TRBJ2-7	TGTGCCAGCAGCTTAATGGTAAGCTCCTACGAGCAGTACTTC	CASSLMVSSYEQYF